What follows describes a single T cell receptor (beta chain). This sample stems from a study of human CD8 memory T cell subsets. TPEX denoted exhausted-like, CCR7+ PD-1+ TIGIT+ early memory CD8+ T cells. Sequencing libraries of TCR beta were made by UMI-labeled 5' RACE. In the authors' methods: Across the sequenced material, each individual TCR beta library was found to contain somewhere between about 2,900 and 18,000 functional CDR3 beta clonotypes. TCRdb derives one entry per CDR3 protein from the 5' RACE reads, leaving out DNA. It is TCRdb's table, rather than the study itself, that gives the V and J calls and clone size. The sample totals roughly 5,000 distinct CDR3 sequences. The CDR3 is 12 amino acids. In germline, CDR1 is GTSNPN, CDR2 SVGIG (reference sequence).

Source material: CD8+ T cells from PBMCs. The sequence was obtained from a human donor in good health. The V call is TRBV30, the J call TRBJ2-7. Here the CDR3 reads CAWSRTDYEQYF. Filled out from reference TRBV30 and TRBJ2-7, the complete variable domain reads SQTIHQWPATLVQPVGSPLSLECTVEGTSNPNLYWYRQAAGRGLQLLFYSVGIGQISSEVPQNLSASRPQDRQFILSSKKLLLSDSGFYLCAWSRTDYEQYFGPGTRLTVT.